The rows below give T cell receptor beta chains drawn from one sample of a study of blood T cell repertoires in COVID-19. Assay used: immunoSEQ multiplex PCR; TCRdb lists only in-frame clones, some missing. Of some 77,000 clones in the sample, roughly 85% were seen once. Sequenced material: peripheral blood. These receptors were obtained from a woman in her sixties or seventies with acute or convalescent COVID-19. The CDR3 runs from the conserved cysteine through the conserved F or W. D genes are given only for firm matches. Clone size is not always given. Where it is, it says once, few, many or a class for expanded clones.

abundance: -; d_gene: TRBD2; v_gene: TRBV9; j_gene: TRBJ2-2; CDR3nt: TGTGCCAGCAGCCGGACTAGCGGGGGGACGGGAAGCACCGGGGAGCTGTTTTTT; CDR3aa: CASSRTSGGTGSTGELFF
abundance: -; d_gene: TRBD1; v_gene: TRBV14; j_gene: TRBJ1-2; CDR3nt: TGTGCCAGCAGCCAAGGACAGGGGGCGTTTGGCTACACCTTC; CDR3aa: CASSQGQGAFGYTF
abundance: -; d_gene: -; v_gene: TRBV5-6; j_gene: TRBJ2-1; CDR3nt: TGTGCCAGCAGCTTGACGGGAGTTCCCAATGAGCAGTTCTTC; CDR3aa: CASSLTGVPNEQFF
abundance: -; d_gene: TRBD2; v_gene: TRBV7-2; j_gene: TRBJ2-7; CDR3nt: TGTGCCAGCAGCTTAGATAGCGGGGGTACCTACGAGCAGTACTTC; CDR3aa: CASSLDSGGTYEQYF
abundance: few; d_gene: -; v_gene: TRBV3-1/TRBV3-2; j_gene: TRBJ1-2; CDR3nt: TGTGCCAGCAGCCCGACAGGTGGTAACTATGGCTACACCTTC; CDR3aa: CASSPTGGNYGYTF
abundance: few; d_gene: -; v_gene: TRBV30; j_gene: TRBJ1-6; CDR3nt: TGTGCCTGCCACCCTTCGCGGAGCTCCTATAATTCACCCCTCCACTTT; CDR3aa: CACHPSRSSYNSPLHF
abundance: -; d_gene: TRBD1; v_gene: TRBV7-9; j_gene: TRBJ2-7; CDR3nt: TGTGCCAGCAGCTACGACAGGGGAACCTACGAGCAGTACTTC; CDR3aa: CASSYDRGTYEQYF
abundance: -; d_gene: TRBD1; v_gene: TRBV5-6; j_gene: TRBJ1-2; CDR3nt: TGTGCCAGCAGCCTGGGGGACAGGGAGAACTATGGCTACACCTTC; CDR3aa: CASSLGDRENYGYTF
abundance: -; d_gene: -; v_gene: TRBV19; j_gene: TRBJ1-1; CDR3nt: TGTGCCAGTAGTACTTCTGCCCACATGAACACTGAAGCTTTCTTT; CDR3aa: CASSTSAHMNTEAFF
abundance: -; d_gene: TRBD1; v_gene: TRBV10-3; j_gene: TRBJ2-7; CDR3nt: TGTGCCACTTCAGGACAGGGGCTCCACGAGCAGTACTTC; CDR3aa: CATSGQGLHEQYF
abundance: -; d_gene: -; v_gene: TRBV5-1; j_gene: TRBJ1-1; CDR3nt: TGCGCCAGCAGCTTGGCCGGGAGGACTGAAGCTTTCTTT; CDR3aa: CASSLAGRTEAFF
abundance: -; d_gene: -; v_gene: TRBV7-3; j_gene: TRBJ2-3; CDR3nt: TGTGCCAGCAGCTTAGGGCTCTTCACAGATACGCAGTATTTT; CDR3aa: CASSLGLFTDTQYF
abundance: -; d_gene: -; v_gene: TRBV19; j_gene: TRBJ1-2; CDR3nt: TGTGCCAGTAGTGAAAGGACAGCGAATGGCTACACCTTC; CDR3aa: CASSERTANGYTF
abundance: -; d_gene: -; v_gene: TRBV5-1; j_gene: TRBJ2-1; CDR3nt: TGCGCCAGCAGCTTGAACAGCCCAAGCTCCTACAATGAGCAGTTCTTC; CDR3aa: CASSLNSPSSYNEQFF
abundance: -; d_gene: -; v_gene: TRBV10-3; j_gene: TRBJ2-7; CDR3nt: TGTGCCGCGGGTCCCGGCTCCTACGAGCAGTACTTC; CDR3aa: CAAGPGSYEQYF
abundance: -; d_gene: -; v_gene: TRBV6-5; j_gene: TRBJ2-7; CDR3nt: TGTGCCACCTCGTCCGTTTCCTACGAGCAGTACTTC; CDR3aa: CATSSVSYEQYF
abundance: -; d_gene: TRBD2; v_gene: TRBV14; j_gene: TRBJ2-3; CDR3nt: TGTGCCAGCAGCCAGAGCTGGGGGCCCCTAGCGGGAGAGTACACAGATACGCAGTATTTT; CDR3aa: CASSQSWGPLAGEYTDTQYF
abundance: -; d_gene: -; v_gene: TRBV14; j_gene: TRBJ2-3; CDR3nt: TGTGCCAGCAAAGGCGGGGTTTCCACAGATACGCAGTATTTT; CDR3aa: CASKGGVSTDTQYF
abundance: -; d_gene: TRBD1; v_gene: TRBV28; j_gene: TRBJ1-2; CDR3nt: TGTGCCAGCAGCCTTGCCGGGACAGTGCTCTATGGCTACACCTTC; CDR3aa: CASSLAGTVLYGYTF
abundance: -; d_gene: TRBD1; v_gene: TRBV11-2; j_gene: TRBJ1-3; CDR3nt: TGTGCCAGCAGCGCAACAGGGGGCTCTGGAAACACCATATATTTT; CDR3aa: CASSATGGSGNTIYF
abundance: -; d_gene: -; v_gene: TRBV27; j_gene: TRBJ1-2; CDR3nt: TGTGCCAGCAGGGGGCAGTACGGGGGAGGATATGGCTACACCTTC; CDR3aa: CASRGQYGGGYGYTF
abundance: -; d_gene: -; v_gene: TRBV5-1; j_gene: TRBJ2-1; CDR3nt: TGCGCCAGCAGCTTGGGGCTAGCAGACGATGAGCAGTTCTTC; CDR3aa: CASSLGLADDEQFF
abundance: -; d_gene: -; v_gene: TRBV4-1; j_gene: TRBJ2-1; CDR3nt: TGCGCCAGCAGCCAAGTGGCGGGAAACAATGAGCAGTTCTTC; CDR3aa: CASSQVAGNNEQFF
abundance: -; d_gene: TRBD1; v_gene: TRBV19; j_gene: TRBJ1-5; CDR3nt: TGTGCCAGTAGTATGACAGGGGGCTCGAGCAATCAGCCCCAGCATTTT; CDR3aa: CASSMTGGSSNQPQHF
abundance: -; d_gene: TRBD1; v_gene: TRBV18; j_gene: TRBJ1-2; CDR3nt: TGTGCCAGCTCACCATCCAAGACAGGGGGCGCACATGGCTACACCTTC; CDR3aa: CASSPSKTGGAHGYTF
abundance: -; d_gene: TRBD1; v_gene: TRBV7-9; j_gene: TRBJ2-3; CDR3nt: TGTGCCAGCAGCCAAATTGGGACAGCCGGTGATACGCAGTATTTT; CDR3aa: CASSQIGTAGDTQYF
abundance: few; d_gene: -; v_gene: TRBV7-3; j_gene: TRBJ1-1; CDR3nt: TGTGCCAGCAGCTTAACTGGAGGCTCGAACACTGAAGCTTTCTTT; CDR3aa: CASSLTGGSNTEAFF
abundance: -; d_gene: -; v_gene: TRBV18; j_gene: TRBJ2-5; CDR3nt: TGTGCCAGCTCCTGGGCCACTAGGACAGCCAGAATTCAAGAGACCCAGTACTTC; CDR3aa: CASSWATRTARIQETQYF
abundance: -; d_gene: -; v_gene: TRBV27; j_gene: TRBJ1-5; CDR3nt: TGTGCCAGCAGTGATGGAGCATTACGGCCCCAGCATTTT; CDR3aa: CASSDGALRPQHF
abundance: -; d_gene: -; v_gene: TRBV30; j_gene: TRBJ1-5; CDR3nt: TGTGCCTGGGCTCGGGACTCGCAAAATCAGCCCCAGCATTTT; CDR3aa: CAWARDSQNQPQHF
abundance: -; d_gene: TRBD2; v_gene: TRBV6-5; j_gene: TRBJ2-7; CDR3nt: TGTGCCAGCAGAACCGGGACTAGCGCCTTAATGGAGCAGTACTTC; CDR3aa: CASRTGTSALMEQYF
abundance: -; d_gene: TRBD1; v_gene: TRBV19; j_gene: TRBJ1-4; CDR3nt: TGTGCCAGTAGTAACAGGGGAGGAGGTATTGGTGAAAAACTGTTTTTT; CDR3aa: CASSNRGGGIGEKLFF
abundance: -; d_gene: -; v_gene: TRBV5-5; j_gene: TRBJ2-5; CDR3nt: TGTGCCAGCAGCACCCGTTCCTTGGACAGAGGGGAGACCCAGTACTTC; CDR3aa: CASSTRSLDRGETQYF
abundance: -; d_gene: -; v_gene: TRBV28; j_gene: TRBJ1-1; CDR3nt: TGTGCCAGCAGTCCACCGGAGAGGAACACTGAAGCTTTCTTT; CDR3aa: CASSPPERNTEAFF
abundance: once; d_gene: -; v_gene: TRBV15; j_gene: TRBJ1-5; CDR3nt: TGTGCCACCAGCAGAGACACGGGGCAGGGGCAGCCCCAGCATTTT; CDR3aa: CATSRDTGQGQPQHF
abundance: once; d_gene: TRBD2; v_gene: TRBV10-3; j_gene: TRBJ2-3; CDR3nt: TGTGCCTCAGGACTAGCGGGAGGGGCAGATACGCAGTATTTT; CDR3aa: CASGLAGGADTQYF
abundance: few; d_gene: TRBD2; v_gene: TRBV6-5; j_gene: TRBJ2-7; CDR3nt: TGTGCCAGCAGCCGTAGCGGGAGTGCTTACGAGCAGTACTTC; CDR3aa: CASSRSGSAYEQYF
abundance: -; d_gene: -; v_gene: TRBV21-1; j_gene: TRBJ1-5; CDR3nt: TGTGCCAGCAGAGGGGGCGGAGGCAATCAGCCCCAGCATTTT; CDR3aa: CASRGGGGNQPQHF
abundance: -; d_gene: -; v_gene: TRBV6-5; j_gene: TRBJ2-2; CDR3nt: TGTGCCAGCAGGCCAGGGAACACCGGGGAGCTGTTTTTT; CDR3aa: CASRPGNTGELFF
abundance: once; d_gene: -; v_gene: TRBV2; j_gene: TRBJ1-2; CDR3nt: TGTGCCAGCACCGGACAGTATCCGTACTATGGCTACACCTTC; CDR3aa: CASTGQYPYYGYTF
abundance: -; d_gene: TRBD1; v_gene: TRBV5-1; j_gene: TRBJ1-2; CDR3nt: TGCGCCAGCACCCCGGGACAGGGTAACTATGGCTACACCTTC; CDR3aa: CASTPGQGNYGYTF
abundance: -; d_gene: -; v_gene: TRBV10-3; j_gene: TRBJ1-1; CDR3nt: TGTGCCATCAGTGACCCCGGACAGCCGAACACTGAAGCTTTCTTT; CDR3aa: CAISDPGQPNTEAFF
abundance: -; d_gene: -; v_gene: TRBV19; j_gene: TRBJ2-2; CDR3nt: TGTGCCAGTAGTGCATTTCACCCGGGATCGAAAGCGAAAACGAACACCGGGGAGCTGTTTTTT; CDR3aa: CASSAFHPGSKAKTNTGELFF
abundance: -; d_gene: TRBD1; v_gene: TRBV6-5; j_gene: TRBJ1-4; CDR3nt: TGTGCTGGCAGTTGGCAGGGGGCTGAAAAACTGTTTTTT; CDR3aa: CAGSWQGAEKLFF
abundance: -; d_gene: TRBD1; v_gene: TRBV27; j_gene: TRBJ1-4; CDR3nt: TGTGCCAGCCGAACTACAGGGGGCAATGAAAAACTGTTTTTT; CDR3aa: CASRTTGGNEKLFF
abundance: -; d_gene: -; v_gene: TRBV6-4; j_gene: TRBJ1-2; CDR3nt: TGTGCCAGCAGTGAAGGCCCAGACAGCTACATCCGTCACTATGGCTACACCTTC; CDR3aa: CASSEGPDSYIRHYGYTF
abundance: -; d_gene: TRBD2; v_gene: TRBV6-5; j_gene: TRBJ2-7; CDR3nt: TGTGCCAGCAGTCAGAGCGGGAGGGCCCGCTACGAGCAGTACTTC; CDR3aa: CASSQSGRARYEQYF
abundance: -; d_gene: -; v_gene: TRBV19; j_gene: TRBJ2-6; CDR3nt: TGTGCCAGTAGTATGACAGGTGTGCAAAAGGTCCTGACTTTC; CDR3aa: CASSMTGVQKVLTF
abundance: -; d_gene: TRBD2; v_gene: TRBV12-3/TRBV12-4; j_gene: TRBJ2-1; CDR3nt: TGTGCCAGCAGTCCTTACCTAGCGGAGTTCAAGTTCTTC; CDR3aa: CASSPYLAEFKFF
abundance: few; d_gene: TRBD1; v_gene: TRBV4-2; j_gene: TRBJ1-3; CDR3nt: TGTGCCAGCAGCCCCGGACAGGGCATAAACACCATATATTTT; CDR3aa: CASSPGQGINTIYF
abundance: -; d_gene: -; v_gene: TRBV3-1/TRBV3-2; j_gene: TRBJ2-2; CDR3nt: TGTGCCAGCAGCCAAGCCAAACTAGACCCTACCGGGGAGCTGTTTTTT; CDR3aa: CASSQAKLDPTGELFF
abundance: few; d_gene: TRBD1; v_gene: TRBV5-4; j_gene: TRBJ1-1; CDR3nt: TGTGCCAGCAGCATACAGGGGGAAACTGAAGCTTTCTTT; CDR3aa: CASSIQGETEAFF
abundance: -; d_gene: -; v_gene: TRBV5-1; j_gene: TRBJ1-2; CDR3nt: TGCGCCAGCAGCTTGGATTTTTCGGCAGGGCGAGCTTACACCTTC; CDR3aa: CASSLDFSAGRAYTF
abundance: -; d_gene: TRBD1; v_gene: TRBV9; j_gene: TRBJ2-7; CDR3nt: TGTGCCAGCAGCGTAGGGGACAGGCCCTACGAGCAGTACTTC; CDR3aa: CASSVGDRPYEQYF
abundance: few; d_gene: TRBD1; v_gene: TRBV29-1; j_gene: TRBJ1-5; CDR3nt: TGCAGCGTTGGGACAGGGGGCCCGGGGCAGCCCCAGCATTTT; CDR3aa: CSVGTGGPGQPQHF
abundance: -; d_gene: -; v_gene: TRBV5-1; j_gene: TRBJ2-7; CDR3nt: TGCGCCAGCAGCATCTCAGGGGTCTCGTACGAGCAGTACTTC; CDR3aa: CASSISGVSYEQYF